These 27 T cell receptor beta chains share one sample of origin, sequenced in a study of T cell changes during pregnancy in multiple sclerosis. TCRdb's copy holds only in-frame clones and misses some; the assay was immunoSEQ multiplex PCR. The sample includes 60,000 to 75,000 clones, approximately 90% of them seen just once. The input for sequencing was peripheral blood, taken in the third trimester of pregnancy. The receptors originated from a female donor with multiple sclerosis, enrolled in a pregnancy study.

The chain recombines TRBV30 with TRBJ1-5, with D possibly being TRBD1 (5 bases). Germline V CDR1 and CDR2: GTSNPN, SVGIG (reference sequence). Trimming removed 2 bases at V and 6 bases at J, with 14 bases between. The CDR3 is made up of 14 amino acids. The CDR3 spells CAWSSWRGAQPQHF. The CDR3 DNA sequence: TGTGCCTGGAGTAGTTGGAGGGGAGCTCAGCCCCAGCATTTT.

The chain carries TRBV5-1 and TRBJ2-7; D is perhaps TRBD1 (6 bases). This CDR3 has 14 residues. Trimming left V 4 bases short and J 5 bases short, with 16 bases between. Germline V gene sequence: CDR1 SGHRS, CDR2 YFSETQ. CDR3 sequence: CASSVNRDINEQYF. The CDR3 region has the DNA TGCGCCAGCAGCGTAAACCGGGACATCAACGAGCAGTACTTC.

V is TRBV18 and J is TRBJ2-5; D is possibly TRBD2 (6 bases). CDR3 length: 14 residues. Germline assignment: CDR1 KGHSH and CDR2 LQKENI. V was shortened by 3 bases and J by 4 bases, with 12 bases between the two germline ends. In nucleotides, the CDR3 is TGTGCCAGCTCACCCTCCGGGACTGGAGAGACCCAGTACTTC. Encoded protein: CASSPSGTGETQYF.

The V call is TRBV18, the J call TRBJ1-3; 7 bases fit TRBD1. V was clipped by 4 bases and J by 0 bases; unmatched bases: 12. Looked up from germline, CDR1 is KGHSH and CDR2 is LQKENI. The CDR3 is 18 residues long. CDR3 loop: CASSLTGTALDSGNTIYF. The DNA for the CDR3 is TGTGCCAGCTCACTTACCGGGACAGCCTTAGACTCTGGAAACACCATATATTTT.

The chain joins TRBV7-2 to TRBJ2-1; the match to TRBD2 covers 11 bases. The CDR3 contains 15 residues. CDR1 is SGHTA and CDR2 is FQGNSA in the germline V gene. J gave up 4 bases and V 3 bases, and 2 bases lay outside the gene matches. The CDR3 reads CASSLRLAGYNEQFF. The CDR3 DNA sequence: TGTGCCAGCAGCTTGAGACTAGCGGGATACAATGAGCAGTTCTTC. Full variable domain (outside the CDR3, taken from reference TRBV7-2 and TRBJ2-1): GAGVSQSPSNKVTEKGKDVELRCDPISGHTALYWYRQSLGQGLEFLIYFQGNSAPDKSGLPSDRFSAERTGGSVSTLTIQRTQQEDSAVYLCASSLRLAGYNEQFFGPGTRLTVL.

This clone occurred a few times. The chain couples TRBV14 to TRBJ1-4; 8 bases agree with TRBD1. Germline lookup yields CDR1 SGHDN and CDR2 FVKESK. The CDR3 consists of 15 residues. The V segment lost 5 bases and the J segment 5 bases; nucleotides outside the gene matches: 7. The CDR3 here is CASSLRTGWNEKLFF. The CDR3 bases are TGTGCCAGCAGCTTGAGGACAGGGTGGAATGAAAAACTGTTTTTT.

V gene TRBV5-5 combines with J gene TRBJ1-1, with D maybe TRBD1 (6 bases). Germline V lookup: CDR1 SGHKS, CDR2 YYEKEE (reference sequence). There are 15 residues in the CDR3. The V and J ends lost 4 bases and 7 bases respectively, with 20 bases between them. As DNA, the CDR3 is TGTGCCAGCAGCGCCGGGACTAACAGGGTGTTTGAAGCTTTCTTT. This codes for CASSAGTNRVFEAFF.

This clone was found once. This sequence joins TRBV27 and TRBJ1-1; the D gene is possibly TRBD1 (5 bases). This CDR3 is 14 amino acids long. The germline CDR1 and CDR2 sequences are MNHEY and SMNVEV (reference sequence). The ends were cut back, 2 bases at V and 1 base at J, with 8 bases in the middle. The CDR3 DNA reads TGTGCCAGCAGTTTACGGCAGGGGAACACTGAAGCTTTCTTT. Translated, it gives CASSLRQGNTEAFF.

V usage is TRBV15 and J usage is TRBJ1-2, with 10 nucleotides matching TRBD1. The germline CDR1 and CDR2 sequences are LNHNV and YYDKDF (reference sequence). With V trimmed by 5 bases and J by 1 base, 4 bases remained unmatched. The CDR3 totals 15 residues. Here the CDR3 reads CATSVDRGHNYGYTF. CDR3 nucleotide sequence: TGTGCCACCAGCGTCGACAGGGGGCATAACTATGGCTACACCTTC.

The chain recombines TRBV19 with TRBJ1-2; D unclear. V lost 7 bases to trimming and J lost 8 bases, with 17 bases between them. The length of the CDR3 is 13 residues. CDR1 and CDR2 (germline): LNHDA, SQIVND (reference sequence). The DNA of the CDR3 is TGTGCCAGTAAGGTCTGGGAGTCGGAGGGCTACACCTTC. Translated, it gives CASKVWESEGYTF. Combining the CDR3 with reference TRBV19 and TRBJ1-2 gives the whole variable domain DGGITQSPKYLFRKEGQNVTLSCEQNLNHDAMYWYRQDPGQGLRLIYYSQIVNDFQKGDIAEGYSVSREKKESFPLTVTSAQKNPTAFYLCASKVWESEGYTFGSGTRLTVV.

In nucleotides, the CDR3 is TGTGCCAGCAGACGGGCCTCGGGGGATTTGTCTGAAGCTTTCTTT. Its translation is CASRRASGDLSEAFF. The rearrangement uses TRBV5-4 and TRBJ1-1; perhaps TRBD1 as D (5 bases). The V end was cut by 5 bases, the J end by 6 bases, with 20 bases between. In germline, CDR1 is SGHNT, CDR2 YYREEE (reference sequence). The CDR3 is made up of 15 amino acids. Based on the CDR3 plus reference TRBV5-4 and TRBJ1-1, the full variable domain is ETGVTQSPTHLIKTRGQQVTLRCSSQSGHNTVSWYQQALGQGPQFIFQYYREEENGRGNFPPRFSGLQFPNYSSELNVNALELDDSALYLCASRRASGDLSEAFFGQGTRLTVV.

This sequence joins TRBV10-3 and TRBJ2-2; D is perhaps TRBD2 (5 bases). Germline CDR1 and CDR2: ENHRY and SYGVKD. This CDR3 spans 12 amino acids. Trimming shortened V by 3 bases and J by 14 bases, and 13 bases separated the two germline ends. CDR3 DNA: TGTGCCATCAGTGAACCCATCGGAGGCCTGTTTTTT. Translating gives CAISEPIGGLFF.

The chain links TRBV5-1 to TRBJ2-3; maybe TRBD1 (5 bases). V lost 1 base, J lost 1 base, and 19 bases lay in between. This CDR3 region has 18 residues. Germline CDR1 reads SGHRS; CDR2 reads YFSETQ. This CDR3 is CASSLKPRQPLGTDTQYF. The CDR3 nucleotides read TGCGCCAGCAGCTTGAAACCCCGACAGCCCTTAGGCACAGATACGCAGTATTTT.

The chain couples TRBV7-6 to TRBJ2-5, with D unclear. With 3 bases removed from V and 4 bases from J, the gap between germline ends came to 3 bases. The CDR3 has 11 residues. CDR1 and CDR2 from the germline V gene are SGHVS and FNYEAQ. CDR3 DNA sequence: TGTGCCAGCAGCTTGGCAGAGACCCAGTACTTC. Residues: CASSLAETQYF.

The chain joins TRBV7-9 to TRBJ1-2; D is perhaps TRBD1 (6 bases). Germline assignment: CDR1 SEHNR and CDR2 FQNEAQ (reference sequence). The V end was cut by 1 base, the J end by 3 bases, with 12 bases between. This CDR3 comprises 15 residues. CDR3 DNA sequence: TGTGCCAGCAGCTTAGATAGTGGACAGTACTATGGCTACACCTTC. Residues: CASSLDSGQYYGYTF.

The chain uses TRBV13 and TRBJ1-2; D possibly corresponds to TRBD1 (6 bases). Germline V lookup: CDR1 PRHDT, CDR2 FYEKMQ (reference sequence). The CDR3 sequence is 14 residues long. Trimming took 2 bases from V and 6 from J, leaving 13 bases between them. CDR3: CASSLRGGGDGYTF. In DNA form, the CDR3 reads TGTGCCAGCAGCTTACGAGGGGGAGGGGATGGCTACACCTTC.

CDR3 loop: CASNPGASWDLNTEAFF. CDR3 DNA: TGCGCCAGCAATCCCGGGGCCTCCTGGGACTTGAACACTGAAGCTTTCTTT. The J gene is TRBJ1-1, the V gene TRBV5-1, with a possible D match to TRBD1 (5 bases). Germline lookup yields CDR1 SGHRS and CDR2 YFSETQ. V dropped 6 bases and J dropped 0 bases, with 21 bases sitting between them. The CDR3 is made up of 17 amino acids.

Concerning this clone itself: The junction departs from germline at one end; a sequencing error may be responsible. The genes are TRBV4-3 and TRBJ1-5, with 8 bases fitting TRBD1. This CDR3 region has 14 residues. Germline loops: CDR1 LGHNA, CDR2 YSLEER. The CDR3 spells CASSKDRGYQPQHF. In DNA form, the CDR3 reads TGCGCCAGCAGCAAAGACAGGGGATATCAGCCCCAGCATTTT.

In DNA, the CDR3 is TGCGCCAGCAGCCCACGACAGGGGCTGATGGATAACTATGGCTACACCTTC. Protein: CASSPRQGLMDNYGYTF. The V call is TRBV5-1, the J call TRBJ1-2; 8 bases match TRBD1. Germline loops: CDR1 SGHRS, CDR2 YFSETQ. The CDR3 covers 17 residues. V gave up 4 bases and J gave up 1 base; unmatched junction bases: 12.

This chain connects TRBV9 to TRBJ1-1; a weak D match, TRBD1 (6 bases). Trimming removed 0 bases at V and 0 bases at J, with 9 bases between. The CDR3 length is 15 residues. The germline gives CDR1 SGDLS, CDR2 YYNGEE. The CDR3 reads CASSVAGTLNTEAFF. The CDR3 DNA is TGTGCCAGCAGCGTAGCCGGGACACTGAACACTGAAGCTTTCTTT.

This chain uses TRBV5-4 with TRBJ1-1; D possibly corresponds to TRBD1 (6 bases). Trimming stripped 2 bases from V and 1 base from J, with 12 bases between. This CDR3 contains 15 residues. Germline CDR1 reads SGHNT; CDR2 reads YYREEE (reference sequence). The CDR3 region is CASSLGGGGNTEAFF. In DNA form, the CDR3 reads TGTGCCAGCAGCTTAGGAGGGGGGGGGAACACTGAAGCTTTCTTT. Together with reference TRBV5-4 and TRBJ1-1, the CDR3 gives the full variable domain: ETGVTQSPTHLIKTRGQQVTLRCSSQSGHNTVSWYQQALGQGPQFIFQYYREEENGRGNFPPRFSGLQFPNYSSELNVNALELDDSALYLCASSLGGGGNTEAFFGQGTRLTVV.

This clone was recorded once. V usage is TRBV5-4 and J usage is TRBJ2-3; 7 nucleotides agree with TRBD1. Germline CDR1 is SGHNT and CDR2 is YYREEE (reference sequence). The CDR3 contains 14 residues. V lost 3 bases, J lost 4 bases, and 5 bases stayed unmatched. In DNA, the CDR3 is TGTGCCAGCAGCTCCCGACAGGGCTCAGATACGCAGTATTTT. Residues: CASSSRQGSDTQYF.

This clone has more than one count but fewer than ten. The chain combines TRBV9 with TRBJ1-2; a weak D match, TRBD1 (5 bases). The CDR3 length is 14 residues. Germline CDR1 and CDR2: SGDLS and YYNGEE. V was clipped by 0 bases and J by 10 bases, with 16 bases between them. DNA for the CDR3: TGTGCCAGCAGCGTAGGAGGAACAGGACAAGTCTACACCTTC. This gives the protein CASSVGGTGQVYTF.

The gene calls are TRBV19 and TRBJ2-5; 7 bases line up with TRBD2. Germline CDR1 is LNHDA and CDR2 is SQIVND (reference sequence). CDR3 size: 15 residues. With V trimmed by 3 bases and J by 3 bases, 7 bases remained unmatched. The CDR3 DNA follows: TGTGCCAGTAGTATGGGGGGGTCTCGTGAAGAGACCCAGTACTTC. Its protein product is CASSMGGSREETQYF. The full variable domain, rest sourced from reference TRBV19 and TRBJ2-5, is DGGITQSPKYLFRKEGQNVTLSCEQNLNHDAMYWYRQDPGQGLRLIYYSQIVNDFQKGDIAEGYSVSREKKESFPLTVTSAQKNPTAFYLCASSMGGSREETQYFGPGTRLLVL.

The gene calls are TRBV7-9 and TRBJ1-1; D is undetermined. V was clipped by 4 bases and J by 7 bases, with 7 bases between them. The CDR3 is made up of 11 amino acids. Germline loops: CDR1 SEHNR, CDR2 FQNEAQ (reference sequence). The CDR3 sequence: CASSYGVEAFF. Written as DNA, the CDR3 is TGTGCCAGCAGCTACGGGGTTGAAGCTTTCTTT.

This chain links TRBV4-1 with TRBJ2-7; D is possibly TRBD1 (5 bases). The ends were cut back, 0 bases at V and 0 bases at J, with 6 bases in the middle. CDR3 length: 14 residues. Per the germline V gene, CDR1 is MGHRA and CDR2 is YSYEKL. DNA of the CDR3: TGCGCCAGCAGCCAAGACAGGGCCTCCTACGAGCAGTACTTC. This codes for CASSQDRASYEQYF.

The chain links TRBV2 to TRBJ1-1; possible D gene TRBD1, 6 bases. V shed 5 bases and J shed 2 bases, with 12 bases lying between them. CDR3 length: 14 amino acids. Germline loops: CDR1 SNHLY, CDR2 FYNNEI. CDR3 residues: CASSLQGINTEAFF. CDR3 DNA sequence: TGTGCCAGCAGTCTCCAGGGGATCAACACTGAAGCTTTCTTT.